This TCR beta chain stems from a study of shared clonotypes between healthy human individuals. The CD4+ fraction was divided into a CD45RA+ naive subset and a CD45RA-negative memory subset. With regard to this clone: Its antigen remains unidentified.

Sorted-subset replicate PCR reactions were performed with 200 ng DNA, corresponding to roughly 31,000 T cell genomes. The data were produced by immunoSEQ multiplex PCR, yet TCRdb's version contains in-frame clones alone and is incomplete. The table has roughly 1,500,000 clones, 98% seen once. Deletions cut 4 bases from V and 7 bases from J, with 20 bases between. The CDR3 is 16 amino acids. The germline V gene has CDR1 MNHEY and CDR2 SVGAGI. Study observations and caveats: Rarefaction analysis demonstrated incomplete sorted-subset sequencing notwithstanding large depth. The genetic and exposure-history diversity represented was limited by few donors.

The TCR was taken from a man aged 25 to 40 in good health. Sequenced material: naive CD4+ T cells sorted from blood. Subset given: CD45RA+ positively selected. The chain links TRBV6-5 to TRBJ2-1; D remains unclear. The CDR3 loop reads CASSSQRSVLGNEQFF. The CDR3 bases are TGTGCCAGCAGTTCCCAGAGGAGCGTTCTTGGGAATGAGCAGTTCTTC.